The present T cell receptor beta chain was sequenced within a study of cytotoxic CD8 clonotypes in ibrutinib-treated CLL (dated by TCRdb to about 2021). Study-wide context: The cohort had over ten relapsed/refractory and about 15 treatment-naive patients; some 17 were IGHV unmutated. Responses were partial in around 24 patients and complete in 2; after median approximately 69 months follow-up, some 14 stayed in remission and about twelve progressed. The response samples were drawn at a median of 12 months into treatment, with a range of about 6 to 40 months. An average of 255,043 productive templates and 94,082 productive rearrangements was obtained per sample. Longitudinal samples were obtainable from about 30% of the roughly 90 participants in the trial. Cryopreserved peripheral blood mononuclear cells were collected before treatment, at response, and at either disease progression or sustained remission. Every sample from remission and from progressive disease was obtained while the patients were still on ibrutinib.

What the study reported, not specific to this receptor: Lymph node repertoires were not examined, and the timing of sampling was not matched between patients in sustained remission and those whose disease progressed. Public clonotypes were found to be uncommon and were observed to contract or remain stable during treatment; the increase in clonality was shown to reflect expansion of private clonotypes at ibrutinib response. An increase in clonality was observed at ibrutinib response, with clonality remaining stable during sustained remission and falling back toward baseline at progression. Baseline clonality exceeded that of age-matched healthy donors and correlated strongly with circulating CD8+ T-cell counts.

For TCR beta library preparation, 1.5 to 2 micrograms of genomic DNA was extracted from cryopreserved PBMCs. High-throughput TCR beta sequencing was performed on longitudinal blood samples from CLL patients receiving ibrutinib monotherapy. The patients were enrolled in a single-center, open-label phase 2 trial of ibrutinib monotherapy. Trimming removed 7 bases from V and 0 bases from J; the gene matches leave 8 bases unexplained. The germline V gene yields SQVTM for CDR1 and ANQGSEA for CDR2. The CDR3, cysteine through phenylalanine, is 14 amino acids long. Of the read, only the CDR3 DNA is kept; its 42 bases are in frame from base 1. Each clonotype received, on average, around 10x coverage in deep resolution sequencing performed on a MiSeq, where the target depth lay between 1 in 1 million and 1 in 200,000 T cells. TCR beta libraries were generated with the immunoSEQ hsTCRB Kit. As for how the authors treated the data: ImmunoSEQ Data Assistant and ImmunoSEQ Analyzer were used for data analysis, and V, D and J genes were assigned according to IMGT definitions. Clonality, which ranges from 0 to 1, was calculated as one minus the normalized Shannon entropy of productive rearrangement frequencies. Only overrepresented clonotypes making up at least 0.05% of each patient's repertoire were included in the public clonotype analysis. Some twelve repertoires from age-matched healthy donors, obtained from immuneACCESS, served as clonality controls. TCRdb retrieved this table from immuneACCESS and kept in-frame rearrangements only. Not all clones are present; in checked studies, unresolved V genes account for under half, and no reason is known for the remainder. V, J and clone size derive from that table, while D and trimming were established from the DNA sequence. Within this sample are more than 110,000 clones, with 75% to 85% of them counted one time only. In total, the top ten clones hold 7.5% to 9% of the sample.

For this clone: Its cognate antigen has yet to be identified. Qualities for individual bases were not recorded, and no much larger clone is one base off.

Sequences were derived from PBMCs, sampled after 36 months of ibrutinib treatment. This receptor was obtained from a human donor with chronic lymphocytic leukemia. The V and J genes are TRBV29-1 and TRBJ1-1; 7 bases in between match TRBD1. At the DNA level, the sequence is TGCAGCGGGACTCCAGGGGGGCTGAACACTGAAGCTTTCTTT. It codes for CSGTPGGLNTEAFF.